This TCR beta chain stems from a study of T cell repertoires in cytomegalovirus infection. Study in general: Selected CMV epitopes included recently identified HLA-C-restricted ones as well as well-studied HLA-B-restricted ones. It was the public TCR beta signatures that indicated both CMV infection and matching HLA type.

On this clonotype itself: Its cognate antigen is unknown.

Each CDR3 protein is one row after TCRdb ran MiXCR on the reads. This sample yields about 830,000 distinct CDR3 sequences, of which about 33% are seen a single time; around 12% belongs to the top ten. Trimming took 2 bases from V and 1 from J, leaving 8 bases between them. The germline V gene has CDR1 SGHVS and CDR2 FNYEAQ. This CDR3 contains 14 residues. Study-level findings and limits: Summed frequency of public TCR beta families distinguished CMV carriers with the relevant HLA. There were HLA-C-restricted CMV-specific TCR beta clonotypes dominating the ex vivo response.

The material was cultured CD8+ T cells from PBMCs, obtained from culture after CMV antigen stimulation. This receptor was obtained from a human donor in good health (CMV status not recorded). Some clones in this sample may be carry-over from other donors' samples. V usage is TRBV7-6 and J usage is TRBJ1-1; D remains ambiguous. This CDR3 is CASSLPLKNTEAFF. DNA of the CDR3: TGTGCCAGCAGCTTACCCTTGAAGAACACTGAAGCTTTCTTT.